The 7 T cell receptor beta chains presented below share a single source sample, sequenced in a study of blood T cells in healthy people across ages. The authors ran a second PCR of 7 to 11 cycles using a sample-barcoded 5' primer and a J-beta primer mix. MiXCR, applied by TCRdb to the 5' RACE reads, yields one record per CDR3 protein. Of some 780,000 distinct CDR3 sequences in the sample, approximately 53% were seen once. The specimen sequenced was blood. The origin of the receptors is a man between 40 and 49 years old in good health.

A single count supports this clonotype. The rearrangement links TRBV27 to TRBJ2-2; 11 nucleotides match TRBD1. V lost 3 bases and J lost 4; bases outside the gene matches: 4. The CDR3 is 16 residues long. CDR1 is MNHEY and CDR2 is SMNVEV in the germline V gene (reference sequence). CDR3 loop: CASSFSGTGGTGELFF. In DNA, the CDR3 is TGTGCCAGCAGTTTTTCCGGGACAGGGGGCACCGGGGAGCTGTTTTTT.

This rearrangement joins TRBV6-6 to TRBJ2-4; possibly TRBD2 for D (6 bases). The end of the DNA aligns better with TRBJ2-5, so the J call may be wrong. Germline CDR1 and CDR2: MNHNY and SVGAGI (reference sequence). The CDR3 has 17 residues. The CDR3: CASTKEAGRHFQETQYF. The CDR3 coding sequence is TGTGCCAGCACTAAGGAAGCGGGCCGACACTTCCAAGAGACCCAGTACTTC.

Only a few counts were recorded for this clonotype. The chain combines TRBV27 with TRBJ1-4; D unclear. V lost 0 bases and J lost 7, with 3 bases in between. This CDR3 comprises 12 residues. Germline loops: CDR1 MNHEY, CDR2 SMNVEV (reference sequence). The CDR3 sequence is CASSLSGEKLFF. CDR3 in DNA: TGTGCCAGCAGTTTATCTGGTGAAAAACTGTTTTTT.

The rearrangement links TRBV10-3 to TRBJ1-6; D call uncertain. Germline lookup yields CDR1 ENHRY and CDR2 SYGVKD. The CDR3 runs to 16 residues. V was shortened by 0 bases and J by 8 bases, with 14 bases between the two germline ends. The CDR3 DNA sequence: TGTGCCATCAGTGAGTCGAGCGAGGGATCCGATTCACCCCTCCACTTT. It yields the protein CAISESSEGSDSPLHF.

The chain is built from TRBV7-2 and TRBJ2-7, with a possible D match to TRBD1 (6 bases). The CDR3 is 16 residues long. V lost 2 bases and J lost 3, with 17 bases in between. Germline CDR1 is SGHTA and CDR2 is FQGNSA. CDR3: CASSLTLRGPLYEQYF. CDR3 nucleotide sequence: TGTGCCAGCAGCTTAACCCTCAGGGGTCCCCTCTACGAGCAGTACTTC. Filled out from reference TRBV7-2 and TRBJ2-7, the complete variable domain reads GAGVSQSPSNKVTEKGKDVELRCDPISGHTALYWYRQSLGQGLEFLIYFQGNSAPDKSGLPSDRFSAERTGGSVSTLTIQRTQQEDSAVYLCASSLTLRGPLYEQYFGPGTRLTVT.

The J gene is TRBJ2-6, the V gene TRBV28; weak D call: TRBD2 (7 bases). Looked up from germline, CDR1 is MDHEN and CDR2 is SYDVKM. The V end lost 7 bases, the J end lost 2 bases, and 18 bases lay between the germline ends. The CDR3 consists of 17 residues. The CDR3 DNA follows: TGTGCCAGCAATAGGGCGGGGGCCCACCCTGGGGCCAACGTCCTGACTTTC. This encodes CASNRAGAHPGANVLTF.

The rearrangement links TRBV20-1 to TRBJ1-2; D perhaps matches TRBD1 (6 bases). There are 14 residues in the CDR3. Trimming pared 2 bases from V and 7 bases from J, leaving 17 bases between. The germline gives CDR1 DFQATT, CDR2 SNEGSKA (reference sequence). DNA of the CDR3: TGCAGTGCTAGACGACAGGCAGGACGGGGTGGCTACACCTTC. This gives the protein CSARRQAGRGGYTF.